This T cell receptor (beta chain) comes out of a study of radiotherapy plus CTLA-4 blockade in lung cancer. Sequenced by immunoSEQ multiplex PCR; TCRdb stores in-frame clones only, minus some. This sample yields over 80,000 clones, of which roughly four fifths are seen a single time; roughly 0.82% belongs to the top ten. This clone was picked up one time. V was pared by 0 bases and J by 6 bases, with 13 bases between. This CDR3 contains 15 residues. Per germline, CDR1 SGHRS and CDR2 YFSETQ. The TCR originated in a human donor with non-small cell lung cancer who had stable disease on radiotherapy plus ipilimumab. The sequencing used peripheral blood, collected from a patient treated with radiotherapy plus ipilimumab. The chain carries TRBV5-1 and TRBJ2-1, with D hard to call. In DNA, the CDR3 is TGCGCCAGCAGCTTGGCCCGTAGGGCTGGCAATGAGCAGTTCTTC. Translation gives CASSLARRAGNEQFF.